This T cell receptor (beta chain) was retrieved from a study of blood T cells in healthy people across ages (dated by TCRdb to between 2014 and 2017). With regard to the full study: In model experiments, template switching captured roughly one uniquely barcoded TCR beta cDNA molecule for every two T cells. For two donors (one aged 18 to 29 and one aged 80 or older), the study analyzed two additional independent replicas of 1 million unique cDNA reads from the same blood draw. The donors were divided into four age groups: young (average roughly 17 years), middle-aged (approximately 39), aged (about 61) and long-lived (nearly 85). To track age-related changes in TCR beta repertoire diversity, the study relied on deep sequencing normalized with unique cDNA molecular identifiers. Study-level results and caveats: Compared with the aged group, the long-lived group had more naive CD4+ T cells, fewer expanded clones and increased TCR diversity, a pattern suggesting age selection. Observed TCR beta diversity per million T cells fell roughly linearly with age, and a significant reduction was already apparent by age roughly 40. There was a strong correlation between observed TCR beta diversity and the percentage of naive T cells measured by flow cytometry. Estimates of total diversity based on one million sequenced T cells were considered lower bounds and underestimates. The CMV infection status of donors was not known, potentially confounding age-related changes in expanded clonotypes. Since profiling was done on bulk unsorted PBMCs, naive and antigen-experienced compartments could not be conclusively compared.

The germline V gene yields LGHNA for CDR1 and YNFKEQ for CDR2. The CDR3 holds 17 amino acids from the cysteine to the phenylalanine. The DNA shown is the 51-base CDR3, in frame from base 1. This clonotype was detected only a few times. The clone's antigen remains unknown. Base qualities were left out, and no much larger clone turns up one base away. Libraries were constructed by 5' RACE. The instrument was an Illumina HiSeq 2500. A second 7 to 11 cycle PCR used a sample-barcoded 5' primer and a J-beta primer mix. A unique molecular identifier was introduced onto each TCR beta cDNA molecule by a template-switch 5' adaptor carrying 12 random nucleotides. At least 2.5 million CDR3-containing paired-end reads were obtained from each sample. All of the RNA was converted into first-strand cDNA using the Mint cDNA synthesis kit, with a TRBC-specific oligonucleotide serving as the primer. Following uracil-DNA glycosylase treatment, a first 18-cycle PCR with universal primers M1SS and BC2_uni_R was performed on all cDNA. On the authors' methods: Normalization of each sample was performed by random selection of 1 million high-quality reads, each carrying a distinct molecular identifier. Reads sharing molecular identifiers were discarded rather than binned into consensus sequences. MiTCR, run with a Q25 quality threshold and the strictest error-elimination algorithm, handled CDR3 identification, clonotype clustering and error correction. Lower-bound total TCR beta diversity was estimated with a nonparametric unseen species model using Euler transformation. TCRdb redid the processing of the public reads, applying fastp at Q25 and MiXCR, and retained in-frame beta chains. When rows share a CDR3 protein, they turn into one entry using the most common DNA and genes. TCRdb assigned the V and J calls; the authors' analysis was not used. For this sample there are over 500,000 distinct CDR3 sequences; about 27% appear just once. Together, the top ten hold over 3.5% of the sample.

Systemically healthy Caucasian individuals from Russia, some 40 in total and aged roughly 6 to 100 years, were included as donors. Each donor gave 8 to 10 milliliters of peripheral blood, collected into EDTA-treated Vacutainer tubes. Ficoll-Paque density-gradient centrifugation was used to isolate PBMCs, with at least 6.5 million per sample. Total RNA was extracted from PBMCs with Trizol reagent, with at least 5.5 micrograms obtained per sample. The percentages of naive CD45RAhigh/CD27high T cells were determined by flow cytometry on a PBMC aliquot from every donor. This same sample was also taken into another study, of T cells of mothers and their children. Per that second paper: Nine systemically healthy Caucasian individuals served as donors, namely three mothers together with their six children. cDNA synthesis used all of the extracted RNA, with roughly 1.5 ug of RNA in each 15 ul reaction. In the second PCR, the M1S primer added sample barcodes and 2-4 random nucleotides. Each mother yielded over 9.5 million TCR beta CDR3 reads and each child 2.5 million to 3 million reads. Thymic selection shapes the output of TCR recombination in a similar way in related and unrelated pairs, and inherited differences have a minor effect. Normalized repertoire overlap was always slightly but never significantly higher in related than unrelated mother-child pairs. With a sensitivity of roughly 93 clones per million clonotypes, no persistent microchimeric T cell clones were detected. The study used deep NGS to compare TCR beta repertoires of mothers and children, seeking features distinguishing related mother-child pairs from unrelated individuals. On average, the children were roughly 11 +/- 4 years old, while the mothers were about 37 +/- 4 years old. After adapter ligation with NEBNext reagents, the libraries were sequenced on Illumina HiSeq 2000 with 100+100 nt paired-end reads. To prevent cross-contamination, the mother and child libraries were prepared a month apart and were sequenced in separate runs. Between roughly 500,000 and 2,000,000 distinct TCR beta clonotypes were identified per donor. Naive TCR beta clonotypes were estimated from low-frequency clonotypes matched to each donor's FACS-determined naive share, without sorting.

The TCR was taken from a boy between 2 and 10 years old in good health. This chain joins TRBV4-2 to TRBJ2-5; 8 bases in between match TRBD2. The tail of the sequence fits TRBJ2-1 better, so the J call may be wrong. The sequenced material came from blood. The DNA sequence reads TGTGCCAGCAGCCAAGAAAATCGACTAGCGTGGGACAATGAGCAGTTCTTC. Translated, this gives CASSQENRLAWDNEQFF.